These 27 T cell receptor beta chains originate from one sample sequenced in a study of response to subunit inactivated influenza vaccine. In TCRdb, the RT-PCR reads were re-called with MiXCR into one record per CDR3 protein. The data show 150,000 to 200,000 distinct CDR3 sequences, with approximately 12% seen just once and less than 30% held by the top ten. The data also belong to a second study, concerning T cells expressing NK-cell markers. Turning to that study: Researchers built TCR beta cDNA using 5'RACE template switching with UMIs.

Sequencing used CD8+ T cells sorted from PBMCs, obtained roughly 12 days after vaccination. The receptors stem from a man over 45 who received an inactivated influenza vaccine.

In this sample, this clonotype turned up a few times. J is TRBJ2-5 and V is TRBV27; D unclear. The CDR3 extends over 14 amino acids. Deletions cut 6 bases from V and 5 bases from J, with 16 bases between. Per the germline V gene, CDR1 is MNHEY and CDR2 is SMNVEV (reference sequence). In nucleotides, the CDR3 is TGTGCCAGCAGCCAAGGTCTAGGAGTCGAGACCCAGTACTTC. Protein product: CASSQGLGVETQYF.

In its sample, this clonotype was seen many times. CDR3 sequence reads: CASSQAYGTTYEQYF. The DNA of the CDR3 is TGCGCCAGCAGCCAAGCATACGGGACGACTTACGAGCAGTACTTC. This chain connects TRBV4-3 to TRBJ2-7; D possibly matches TRBD1 or TRBD2 (5 bases each). CDR3 length: 15 amino acids. V gave up 1 base and J gave up 4 bases, with 14 bases separating them. CDR1 is LGHNA, CDR2 YSLEER, per germline.

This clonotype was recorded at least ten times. CDR3 protein: CASVSANEQFF. In nucleotides, the CDR3 is TGTGCCAGCGTCAGTGCCAATGAGCAGTTCTTC. The rearrangement links TRBV2 to TRBJ2-1; D gene ambiguous. Trimming removed 8 bases from V and 6 bases from J, with 8 bases in between. Germline V gene data show CDR1 as SNHLY and CDR2 as FYNNEI. The CDR3 covers 11 residues.

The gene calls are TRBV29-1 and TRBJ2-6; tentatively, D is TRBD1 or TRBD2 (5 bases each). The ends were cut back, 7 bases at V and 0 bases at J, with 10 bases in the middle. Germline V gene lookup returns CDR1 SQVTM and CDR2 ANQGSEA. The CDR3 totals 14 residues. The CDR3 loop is CSAEGISGANVLTF. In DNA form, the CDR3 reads TGCAGCGCCGAGGGGATCTCTGGGGCCAACGTCCTGACTTTC.

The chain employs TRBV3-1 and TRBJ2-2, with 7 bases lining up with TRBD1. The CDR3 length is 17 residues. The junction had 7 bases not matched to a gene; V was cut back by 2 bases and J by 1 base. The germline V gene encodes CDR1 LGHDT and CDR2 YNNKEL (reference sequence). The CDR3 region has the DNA TGTGCCAGCAGCCAATCTTCGACAGGGTGGAACACCGGGGAGCTGTTTTTT. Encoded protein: CASSQSSTGWNTGELFF.

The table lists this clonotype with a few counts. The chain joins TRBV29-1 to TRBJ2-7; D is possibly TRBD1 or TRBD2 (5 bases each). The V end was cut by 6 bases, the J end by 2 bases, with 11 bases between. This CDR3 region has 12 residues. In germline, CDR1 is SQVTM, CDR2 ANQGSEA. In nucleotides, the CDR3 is TGCAGCGTGGACTCGGGACCCTACGAGCAGTACTTC. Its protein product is CSVDSGPYEQYF.

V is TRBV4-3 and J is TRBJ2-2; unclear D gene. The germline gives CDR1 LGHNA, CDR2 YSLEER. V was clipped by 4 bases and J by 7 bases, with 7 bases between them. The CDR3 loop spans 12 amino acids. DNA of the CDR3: TGCGCCAGCAGCCCCGGCCACGGGGAGCTGTTTTTT. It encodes CASSPGHGELFF.

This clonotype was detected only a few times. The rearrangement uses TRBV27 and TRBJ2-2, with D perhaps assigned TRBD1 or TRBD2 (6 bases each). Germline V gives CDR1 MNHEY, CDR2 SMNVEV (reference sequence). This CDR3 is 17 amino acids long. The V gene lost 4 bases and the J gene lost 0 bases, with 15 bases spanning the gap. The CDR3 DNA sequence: TGTGCCAGCAGTTGGGGTTGGGGGGCCGCGAACACCGGGGAGCTGTTTTTT. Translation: CASSWGWGAANTGELFF.

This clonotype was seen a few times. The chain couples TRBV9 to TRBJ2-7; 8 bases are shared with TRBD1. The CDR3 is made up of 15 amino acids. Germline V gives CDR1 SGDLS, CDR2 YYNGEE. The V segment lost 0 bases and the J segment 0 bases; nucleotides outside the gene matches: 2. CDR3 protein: CASSVGTGTSYEQYF. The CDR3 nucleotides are TGTGCCAGCAGCGTAGGGACAGGGACCTCCTACGAGCAGTACTTC.

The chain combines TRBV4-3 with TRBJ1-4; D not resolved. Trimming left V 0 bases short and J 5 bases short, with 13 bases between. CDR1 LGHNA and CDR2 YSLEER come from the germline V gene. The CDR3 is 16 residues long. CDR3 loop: CASSQDLGYQNEKLFF. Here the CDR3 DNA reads TGCGCCAGCAGCCAAGATTTGGGCTACCAGAATGAAAAACTGTTTTTT.

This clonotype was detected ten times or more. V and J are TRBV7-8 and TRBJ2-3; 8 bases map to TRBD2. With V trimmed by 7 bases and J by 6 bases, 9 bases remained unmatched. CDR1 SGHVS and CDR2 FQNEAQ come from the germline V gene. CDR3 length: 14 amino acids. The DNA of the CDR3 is TGTGCCAGCAACCGACTAGCGAGCGGGGATACGCAGTATTTT. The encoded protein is CASNRLASGDTQYF.

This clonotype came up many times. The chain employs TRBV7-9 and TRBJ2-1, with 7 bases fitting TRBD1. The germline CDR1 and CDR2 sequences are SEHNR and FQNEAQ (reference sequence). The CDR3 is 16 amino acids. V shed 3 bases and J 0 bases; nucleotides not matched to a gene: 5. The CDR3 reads CASSFPPGGSYNEQFF. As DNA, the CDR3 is TGTGCCAGCAGCTTCCCTCCAGGGGGCTCCTACAATGAGCAGTTCTTC.

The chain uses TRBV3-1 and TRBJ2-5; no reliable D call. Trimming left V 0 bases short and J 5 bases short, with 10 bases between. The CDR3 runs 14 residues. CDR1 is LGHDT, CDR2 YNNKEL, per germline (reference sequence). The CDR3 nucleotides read TGTGCCAGCAGCCAAGAAGGGTGGGCCGAGACCCAGTACTTC. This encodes CASSQEGWAETQYF.

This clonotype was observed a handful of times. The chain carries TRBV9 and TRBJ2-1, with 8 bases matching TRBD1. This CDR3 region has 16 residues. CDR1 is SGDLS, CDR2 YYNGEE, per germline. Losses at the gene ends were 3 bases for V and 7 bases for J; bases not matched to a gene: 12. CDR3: CASSAPGTGVRNEQFF. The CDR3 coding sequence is TGTGCCAGCAGCGCACCCGGGACAGGAGTCCGAAATGAGCAGTTCTTC.

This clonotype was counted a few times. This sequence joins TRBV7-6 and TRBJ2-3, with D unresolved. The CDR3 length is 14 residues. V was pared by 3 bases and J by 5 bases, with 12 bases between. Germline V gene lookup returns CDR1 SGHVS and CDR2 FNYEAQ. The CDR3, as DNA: TGTGCCAGCAGCTTCACCGGCGAAAGAGATACGCAGTATTTT. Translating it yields CASSFTGERDTQYF.

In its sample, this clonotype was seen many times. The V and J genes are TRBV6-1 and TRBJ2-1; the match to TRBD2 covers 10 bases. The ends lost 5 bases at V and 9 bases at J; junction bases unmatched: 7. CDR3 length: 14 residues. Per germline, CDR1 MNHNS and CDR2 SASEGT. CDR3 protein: CASSQREGVSEQFF. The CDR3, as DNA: TGTGCCAGCAGTCAGCGGGAGGGGGTTAGTGAGCAGTTCTTC.

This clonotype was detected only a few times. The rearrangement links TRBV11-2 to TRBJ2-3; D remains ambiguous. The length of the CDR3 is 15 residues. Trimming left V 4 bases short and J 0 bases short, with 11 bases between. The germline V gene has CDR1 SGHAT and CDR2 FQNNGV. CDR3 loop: CASSSSRMSTDTQYF. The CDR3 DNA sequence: TGTGCCAGCAGCTCCTCCCGGATGAGCACAGATACGCAGTATTTT. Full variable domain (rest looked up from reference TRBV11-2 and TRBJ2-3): EAGVAQSPRYKIIEKRQSVAFWCNPISGHATLYWYQQILGQGPKLLIQFQNNGVVDDSQLPKDRFSAERLKGVDSTLKIQPAKLEDSAVYLCASSSSRMSTDTQYFGPGTRLTVL.

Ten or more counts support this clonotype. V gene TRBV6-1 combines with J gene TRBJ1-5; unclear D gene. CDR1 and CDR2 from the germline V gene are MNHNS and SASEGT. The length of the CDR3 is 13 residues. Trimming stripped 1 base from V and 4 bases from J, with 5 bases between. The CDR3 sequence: CASSEVENQPQHF. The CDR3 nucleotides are TGTGCCAGCAGTGAAGTGGAGAATCAGCCCCAGCATTTT.

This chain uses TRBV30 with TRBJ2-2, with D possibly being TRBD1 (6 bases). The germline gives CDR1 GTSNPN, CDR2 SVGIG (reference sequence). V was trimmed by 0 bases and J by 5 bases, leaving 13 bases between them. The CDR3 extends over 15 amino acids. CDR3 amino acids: CAWSVRGTETGELFF. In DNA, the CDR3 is TGTGCCTGGAGTGTAAGGGGGACCGAGACCGGGGAGCTGTTTTTT.

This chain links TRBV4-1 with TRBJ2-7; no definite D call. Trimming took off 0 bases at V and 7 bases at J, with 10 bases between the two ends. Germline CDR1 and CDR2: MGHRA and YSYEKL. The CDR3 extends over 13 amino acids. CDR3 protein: CASSQDRGWEQYF. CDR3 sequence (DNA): TGCGCCAGCAGCCAAGATCGTGGGTGGGAGCAGTACTTC.

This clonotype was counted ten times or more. Here the CDR3 DNA reads TGTGCCAGCAGCTCGTACACCGGGGAGCTGTTTTTT. Residues: CASSSYTGELFF. J is TRBJ2-2 and V is TRBV7-8; D uncertain. The CDR3 totals 12 residues. The V and J ends lost 4 bases and 3 bases respectively, with 3 bases between them. Germline CDR1 is SGHVS and CDR2 is FQNEAQ.

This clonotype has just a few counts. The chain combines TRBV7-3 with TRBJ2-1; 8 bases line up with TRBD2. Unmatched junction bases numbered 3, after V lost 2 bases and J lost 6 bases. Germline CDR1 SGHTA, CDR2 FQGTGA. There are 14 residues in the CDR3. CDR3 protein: CASSLPGTSNEQFF. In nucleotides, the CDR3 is TGTGCCAGCAGCTTACCCGGGACTAGCAATGAGCAGTTCTTC.

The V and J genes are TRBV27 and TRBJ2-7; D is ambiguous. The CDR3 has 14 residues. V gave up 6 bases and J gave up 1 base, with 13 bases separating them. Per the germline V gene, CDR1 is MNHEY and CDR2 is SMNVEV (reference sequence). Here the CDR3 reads CASSRERGSYEQYF. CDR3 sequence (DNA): TGTGCCAGCAGCCGTGAAAGAGGTTCCTACGAGCAGTACTTC.

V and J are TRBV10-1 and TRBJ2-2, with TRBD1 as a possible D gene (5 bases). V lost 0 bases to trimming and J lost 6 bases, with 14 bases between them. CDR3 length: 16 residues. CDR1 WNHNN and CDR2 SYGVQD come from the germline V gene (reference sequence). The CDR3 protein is CASSESLGPGSGELFF. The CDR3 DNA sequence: TGCGCCAGCAGTGAGTCGTTAGGTCCAGGGTCCGGGGAGCTGTTTTTT.

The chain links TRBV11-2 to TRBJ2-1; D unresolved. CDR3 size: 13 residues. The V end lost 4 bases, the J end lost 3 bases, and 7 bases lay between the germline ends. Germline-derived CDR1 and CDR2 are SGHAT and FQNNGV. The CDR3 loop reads CASSSTNYNEQFF. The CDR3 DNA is TGTGCCAGCAGCTCGACAAACTACAATGAGCAGTTCTTC.

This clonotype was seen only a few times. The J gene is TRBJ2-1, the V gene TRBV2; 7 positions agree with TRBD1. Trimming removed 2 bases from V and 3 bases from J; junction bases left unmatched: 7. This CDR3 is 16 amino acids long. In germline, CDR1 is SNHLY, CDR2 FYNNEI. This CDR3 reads CASSEIGTESYNEQFF. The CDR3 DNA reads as TGTGCCAGCAGTGAAATTGGGACAGAAAGCTACAATGAGCAGTTCTTC.

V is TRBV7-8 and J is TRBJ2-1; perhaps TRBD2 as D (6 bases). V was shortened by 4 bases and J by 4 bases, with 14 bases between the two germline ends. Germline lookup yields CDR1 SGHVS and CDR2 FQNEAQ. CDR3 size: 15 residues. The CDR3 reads CASSSLALVYNEQFF. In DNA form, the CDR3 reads TGTGCCAGCAGCTCCCTAGCGTTAGTATACAATGAGCAGTTCTTC.